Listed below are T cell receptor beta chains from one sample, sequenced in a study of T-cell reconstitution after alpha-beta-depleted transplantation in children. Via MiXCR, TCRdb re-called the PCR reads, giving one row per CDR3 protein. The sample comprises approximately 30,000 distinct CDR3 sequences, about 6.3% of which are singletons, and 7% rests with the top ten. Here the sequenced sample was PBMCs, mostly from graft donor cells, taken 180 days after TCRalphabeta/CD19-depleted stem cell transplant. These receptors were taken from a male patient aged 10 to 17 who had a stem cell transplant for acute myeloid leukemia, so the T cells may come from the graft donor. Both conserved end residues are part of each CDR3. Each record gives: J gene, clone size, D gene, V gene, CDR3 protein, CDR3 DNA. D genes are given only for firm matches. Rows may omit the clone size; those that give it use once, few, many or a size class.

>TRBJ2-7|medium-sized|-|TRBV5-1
CASSFMPQGTPSPYEQYF
TGCGCCAGCAGCTTCATGCCACAGGGTACCCCTTCTCCCTACGAGCAGTACTTC
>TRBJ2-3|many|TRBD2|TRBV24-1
CATAGGPKVGTDTQYF
TGTGCCACCGCGGGAGGGCCGAAGGTGGGGACAGATACGCAGTATTTT
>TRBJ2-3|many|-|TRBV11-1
CASSGRTSTDTQYF
TGTGCCAGCTCCGGCCGGACTAGCACAGATACGCAGTATTTT
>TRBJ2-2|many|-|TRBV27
CASSFSRGATGELFF
TGTGCCAGCAGTTTCTCCAGGGGCGCCACCGGGGAGCTGTTTTTT
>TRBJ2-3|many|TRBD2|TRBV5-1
CASSFSSPGGGGDTQYF
TGCGCCAGCAGCTTTAGCTCCCCGGGAGGGGGAGGAGATACGCAGTATTTT
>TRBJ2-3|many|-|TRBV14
CASSQVRAWGTDTQYF
TGTGCCAGCAGCCAAGTGAGGGCCTGGGGCACAGATACGCAGTATTTT
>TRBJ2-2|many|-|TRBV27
CASSSISGYTGELFF
TGTGCCAGCAGCTCGATTAGCGGATACACCGGGGAGCTGTTTTTT
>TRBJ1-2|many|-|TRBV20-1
CSASRAGYGYTF
TGCAGTGCTAGCAGGGCTGGCTATGGCTACACCTTC
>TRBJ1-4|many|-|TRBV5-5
CASSFSRSDEKLFF
TGTGCCAGCAGCTTTAGCAGGTCGGATGAAAAACTGTTTTTT
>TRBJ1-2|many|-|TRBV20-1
CSARDPQAGVGYGYTF
TGCAGTGCTAGAGATCCTCAGGCGGGGGTTGGCTATGGCTACACCTTC
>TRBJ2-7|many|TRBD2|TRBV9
CASSVGGRARSYEQYF
TGTGCCAGCAGCGTCGGTGGGAGGGCCAGGTCCTACGAGCAGTACTTC
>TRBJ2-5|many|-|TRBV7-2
CASSLTRVQETQYF
TGTGCCAGCAGCTTAACACGGGTCCAGGAGACCCAGTACTTC
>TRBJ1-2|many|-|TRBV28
CASSPFSAYGYTF
TGTGCCAGCAGTCCCTTCAGTGCGTATGGCTACACCTTC
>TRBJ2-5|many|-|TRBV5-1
CASSLGGKETQYF
TGCGCCAGCAGCTTGGGGGGGAAGGAGACCCAGTACTTC
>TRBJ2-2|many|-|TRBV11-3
CASSLNSNTGELFF
TGTGCCAGCAGTTTAAATTCGAACACCGGGGAGCTGTTTTTT
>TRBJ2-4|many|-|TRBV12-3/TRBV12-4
CASSFDLAKNIQYF
TGTGCCAGCAGTTTTGACCTAGCCAAAAACATTCAGTACTTC
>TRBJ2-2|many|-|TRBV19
CASTQGWNTGELFF
TGTGCCAGTACTCAGGGGTGGAACACCGGGGAGCTGTTTTTT
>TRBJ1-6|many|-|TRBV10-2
CASRYQGGGNSPLHF
TGCGCCAGCAGGTACCAGGGAGGGGGTAATTCACCCCTCCACTTT
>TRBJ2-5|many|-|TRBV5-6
CASSLATGPETQYF
TGTGCCAGCAGCTTGGCCACAGGACCAGAGACCCAGTACTTC
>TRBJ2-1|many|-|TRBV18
CASSPASTHNEQFF
TGTGCCAGCTCACCGGCTAGCACCCACAATGAGCAGTTCTTC
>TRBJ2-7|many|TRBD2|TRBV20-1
CSGLAGGPGLHEQYF
TGCAGTGGTCTAGCGGGAGGGCCGGGACTTCACGAGCAGTACTTC
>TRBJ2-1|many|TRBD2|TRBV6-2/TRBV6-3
CASSYSSGRKNEQFF
TGTGCCAGCAGTTACTCTAGCGGGAGAAAAAATGAGCAGTTCTTC
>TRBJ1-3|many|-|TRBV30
CAWRPGVARNTIYF
TGTGCCTGGCGACCGGGGGTTGCAAGAAACACCATATATTTT
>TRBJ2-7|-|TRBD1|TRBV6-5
CASSYFPPGQGVDEQYF
TGTGCCAGCAGTTACTTCCCGCCGGGACAGGGGGTCGACGAGCAGTACTTC
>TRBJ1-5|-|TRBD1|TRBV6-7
CASFPRDRGNQPQHF
TGTGCTAGTTTTCCCCGGGACAGGGGGAATCAGCCCCAGCATTTT
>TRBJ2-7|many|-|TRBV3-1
CASSPRKGHEQYF
TGTGCCAGCAGCCCCCGAAAAGGGCACGAGCAGTACTTC
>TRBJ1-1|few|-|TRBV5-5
CASSLPGSRTEAFF
TGTGCCAGCAGCCTACCGGGGTCGCGCACTGAAGCTTTCTTT
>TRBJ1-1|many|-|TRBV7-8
CASSLGGGWWNTEAFF
TGTGCCAGCAGCTTAGGAGGGGGATGGTGGAACACTGAAGCTTTCTTT
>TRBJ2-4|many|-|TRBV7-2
CASSLVVGWDIQYF
TGTGCCAGCAGCTTAGTAGTGGGGTGGGACATTCAGTACTTC
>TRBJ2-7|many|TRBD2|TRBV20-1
CSAGLAGAYEQYF
TGCAGTGCGGGACTAGCGGGCGCCTACGAGCAGTACTTC
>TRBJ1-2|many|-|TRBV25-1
CASSESVGGTNRGYTF
TGTGCCAGCAGTGAATCTGTGGGGGGGACAAATCGTGGCTACACCTTC
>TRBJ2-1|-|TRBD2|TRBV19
CASSSRGRARAYNEQFF
TGTGCCAGTAGTAGCCGCGGGAGGGCCAGGGCCTACAATGAGCAGTTCTTC
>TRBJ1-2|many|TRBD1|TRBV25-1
CASSGRDSPVNYAYTF
TGTGCCAGCAGTGGCCGGGACAGCCCTGTTAACTATGCCTACACCTTC
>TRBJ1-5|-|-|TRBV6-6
CASSYSGMGNQPQHF
TGTGCCAGCAGTTACTCAGGGATGGGGAATCAGCCCCAGCATTTT
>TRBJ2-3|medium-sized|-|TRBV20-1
CSARGRPGTDTQYF
TGCAGTGCTAGGGGGAGACCGGGCACAGATACGCAGTATTTT
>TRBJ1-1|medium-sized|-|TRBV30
CAGGEGKITEAFF
TGTGCCGGGGGAGAGGGCAAGATCACTGAAGCTTTCTTT
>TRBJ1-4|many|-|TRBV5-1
CASSLNLGEKLFF
TGCGCCAGCAGCTTGAATCTTGGGGAAAAACTGTTTTTT
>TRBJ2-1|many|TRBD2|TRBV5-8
CASSATSGSSYNEQFF
TGTGCCAGCAGCGCGACTAGCGGGAGTTCCTACAATGAGCAGTTCTTC
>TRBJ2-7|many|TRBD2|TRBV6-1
CASTASGLYEQYF
TGTGCCAGCACCGCTAGCGGGTTGTACGAGCAGTACTTC
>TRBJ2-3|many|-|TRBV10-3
CAISEAGLDTDTQYF
TGTGCCATCAGTGAGGCGGGGCTAGATACAGATACGCAGTATTTT
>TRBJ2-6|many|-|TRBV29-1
CSARQSISGANVLTF
TGCAGCGCCCGACAGTCCATCTCTGGGGCCAACGTCCTGACTTTC
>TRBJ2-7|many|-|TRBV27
CASRLRHETSYEQYF
TGTGCCAGCAGATTAAGACACGAGACCTCCTACGAGCAGTACTTC
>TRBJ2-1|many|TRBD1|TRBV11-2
CASSLAAGQGYEHFF
TGTGCCAGCAGCTTAGCTGCAGGACAGGGCTATGAGCATTTCTTC
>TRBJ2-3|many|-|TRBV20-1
CSASPPGSPFTDTQYF
TGCAGTGCTAGCCCCCCAGGGTCCCCATTTACAGATACGCAGTATTTT
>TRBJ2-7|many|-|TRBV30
CAWSVPNKDYEQYF
TGTGCCTGGAGTGTACCAAACAAGGACTACGAGCAGTACTTC